The 21 T cell receptor beta chains listed next were all sequenced from one sample in a study of cytomegalovirus exposure and HLA in healthy donors (dated by TCRdb to 2016 to 2017). The protocol used for the library was the immunoSEQ multiplex PCR assay. The multiplex PCR relied on a mix of 60 forward primers for TCR Vbeta segments and 13 reverse primers for TCR Jbeta segments. TCRdb re-hosts the immuneACCESS table, in-frame sequences only. Its copies lack some clones; in the studies checked, an unresolved V gene accounts for under half of them, and the cause for the rest is not known. The sample table records around 220,000 clones; 65% to 90% of these occur just once. The ten largest clonotypes hold about 1.4% of the sample. Sequenced input: PBMCs. These receptors were obtained from a girl under 18 in good health and CMV-seronegative.

This chain uses TRBV15 with TRBJ1-6; no reliable D call. Germline V gene sequence: CDR1 LNHNV, CDR2 YYDKDF (reference sequence). The CDR3 covers 14 residues. Trimming left V 0 bases short and J 7 bases short, with 7 bases between. The CDR3 sequence is CATSRDVRNSPLHF. The DNA for the CDR3 is TGTGCCACCAGCAGAGATGTGAGAAATTCACCCCTCCACTTT.

The table lists this clone with a count of one. The V call is TRBV7-2, the J call TRBJ1-2; tentative D call: TRBD1 (6 bases). Trimming cost V 6 bases and J 8 bases, with 10 bases left between them. This CDR3 has 11 amino acids. Per the germline V gene, CDR1 is SGHTA and CDR2 is FQGNSA. The CDR3 region has the DNA TGTGCCAGCAGACCAGACAGGGGCTACACCTTC. Translating it yields CASRPDRGYTF. The variable domain in full, with the rest retrieved from reference TRBV7-2 and TRBJ1-2, is GAGVSQSPSNKVTEKGKDVELRCDPISGHTALYWYRQSLGQGLEFLIYFQGNSAPDKSGLPSDRFSAERTGGSVSTLTIQRTQQEDSAVYLCASRPDRGYTFGSGTRLTVV.

V and J are TRBV7-9 and TRBJ1-5; 11 nucleotides match TRBD1. J lost 5 bases, V lost 5 bases, and 11 bases had no gene match. Germline V gives CDR1 SEHNR, CDR2 FQNEAQ (reference sequence). This CDR3 region has 17 residues. The CDR3 protein is CASSPTEDRGLYQPQHF. CDR3 nucleotide sequence: TGTGCCAGCAGCCCAACCGAGGACAGGGGGCTATATCAGCCCCAGCATTTT.

CDR3 sequence reads: CASSLGQGVTEAFF. CDR3 sequence (DNA): TGTGCCAGCAGCTTAGGTCAGGGCGTAACTGAAGCTTTCTTT. J is TRBJ1-1 and V is TRBV11-3, with D tentatively TRBD1 (5 bases). The V gene lost 1 base and the J gene lost 5 bases, with 11 bases spanning the gap. The length of the CDR3 is 14 residues. Germline V gives CDR1 SGHNT, CDR2 YENEEA.

J is TRBJ2-1 and V is TRBV4-1; no reliable D call. Germline-derived CDR1 and CDR2 are MGHRA and YSYEKL. This CDR3 has 15 residues. V shed 2 bases and J shed 3 bases, with 11 bases lying between them. The CDR3 protein is CASSQRLNFYNEQFF. The CDR3 DNA is TGCGCCAGCAGCCAACGACTCAACTTCTACAATGAGCAGTTCTTC.

V and J are TRBV27 and TRBJ1-5; D unresolved. This CDR3 spans 15 amino acids. Germline CDR1 is MNHEY and CDR2 is SMNVEV (reference sequence). V lost 5 bases and J 6 bases, leaving 17 bases between the germline ends. The CDR3 region is CASSPRVLTVQPQHF. The CDR3 bases are TGTGCCAGCAGTCCCCGGGTCCTTACGGTTCAGCCCCAGCATTTT.

The rearrangement uses TRBV5-1 and TRBJ2-5; a weak D match, TRBD1 (5 bases). CDR3 length equals 15 residues. The V end lost 0 bases, the J end lost 11 bases, and 20 bases lay between the germline ends. Germline V CDR1 and CDR2: SGHRS, YFSETQ. This CDR3 reads CASSLGGAELFEQYF. CDR3 nucleotides: TGCGCCAGCAGCTTGGGTGGGGCCGAGCTATTTGAGCAGTACTTC.

The sample holds a few counts of this clone. The chain joins TRBV9 to TRBJ2-5, with TRBD2 identical over 7 bases. V lost 0 bases, J lost 2 bases, and 4 bases stayed unmatched. Germline CDR1 reads SGDLS; CDR2 reads YYNGEE. The CDR3 has 15 amino acids. The CDR3 DNA is TGTGCCAGCAGCGTAGCTCCGGGAGGACAAGAGACCCAGTACTTC. It codes for CASSVAPGGQETQYF.

The rearrangement joins TRBV27 to TRBJ2-2, with TRBD2 matching 10 bases. There are 19 residues in the CDR3. Germline V lookup: CDR1 MNHEY, CDR2 SMNVEV (reference sequence). J was trimmed by 6 bases and V by 5 bases; bases with no gene match: 18. The CDR3 reads CASSRALAGVSITPGELFF. The CDR3 DNA follows: TGTGCCAGCAGTAGGGCGCTAGCGGGGGTCTCAATAACACCCGGGGAGCTGTTTTTT.

Here the CDR3 DNA reads TGTGCCAGCAGTCCCCGTCCCATAGCGGGAGGGCCTAACAATGAGCAGTTCTTC. It is translated as CASSPRPIAGGPNNEQFF. V and J are TRBV27 and TRBJ2-1, with 11 positions matching TRBD2. Germline CDR1 and CDR2: MNHEY and SMNVEV (reference sequence). The CDR3 extends over 18 amino acids. V gave up 5 bases and J gave up 5 bases; unmatched junction bases: 14.

This chain links TRBV7-2 with TRBJ2-1, with TRBD2 identical over 7 bases. Germline CDR1 SGHTA, CDR2 FQGNSA. This CDR3 is built from 15 residues. V trimming: 3 bases; J trimming: 8 bases; junction bases outside the gene matches: 10. CDR3: CASSFSGGSSDEQFF. The CDR3 nucleotides read TGTGCCAGCAGCTTTAGCGGCGGGAGTTCGGATGAGCAGTTCTTC.

This chain joins TRBV11-1 and TRBJ2-2; D ambiguous. V dropped 5 bases and J dropped 3 bases, with 4 bases sitting between them. This CDR3 contains 12 residues. The V gene's germline CDR1 is SGHAT and CDR2 FQDESV (reference sequence). The CDR3 loop is CASSPHTGELFF. CDR3 DNA sequence: TGTGCCAGCAGCCCTCACACCGGGGAGCTGTTTTTT.

In regard to this clone: Its ends do not fully match the called genes, so a read error is possible. CDR3 nucleotides: TGTGCCTGCAGTCTTGACAGGGTGACCTACAATGAGCAGTTCTTC. This encodes CACSLDRVTYNEQFF. This chain connects TRBV6-5 to TRBJ2-1; 7 positions agree with TRBD1. This CDR3 has 15 amino acids. The germline V gene encodes CDR1 MNHEY and CDR2 SVGAGI.

This chain connects TRBV5-1 to TRBJ2-4, with 11 bases lining up with TRBD2. The ends lost 1 base at V and 6 bases at J; junction bases unmatched: 6. Germline V gives CDR1 SGHRS, CDR2 YFSETQ. The length of the CDR3 is 16 residues. The CDR3 region is CASSLTSGSWRNIQYF. CDR3 nucleotide sequence: TGCGCCAGCAGCTTGACTAGCGGGAGCTGGCGAAACATTCAGTACTTC.

This rearrangement joins TRBV5-1 to TRBJ1-1; the D gene is possibly TRBD1 (6 bases). Trimming shortened V by 4 bases and J by 4 bases, and 17 bases separated the two germline ends. Germline lookup yields CDR1 SGHRS and CDR2 YFSETQ. This CDR3 is built from 15 residues. CDR3 nucleotide sequence: TGCGCCAGCAGCCCATACGCGGGGGGGCTCACTGAAGCTTTCTTT. Translated, it gives CASSPYAGGLTEAFF.

This clone has just one count. The CDR3 region has the DNA TGCGCCAGCAGCTTTAGGGGCATAACTACCAAGTTAGACAATGAGCAGTTCTTC. Residues: CASSFRGITTKLDNEQFF. The chain uses TRBV5-1 and TRBJ2-1, with a possible D match to TRBD1 (5 bases). The CDR3 extends over 18 amino acids. Trimming stripped 2 bases from V and 5 bases from J, with 23 bases between. Germline V CDR1 and CDR2: SGHRS, YFSETQ.

The chain couples TRBV2 to TRBJ1-1, with a tentative D call TRBD1 (5 bases). The CDR3 runs to 14 residues. The V end lost 7 bases, the J end lost 1 base, and 13 bases lay between the germline ends. The germline V gene has CDR1 SNHLY and CDR2 FYNNEI. For the CDR3, the DNA is TGTGCCAGCACTAGGGGCTTGACGAACACTGAAGCTTTCTTT. Encoded protein: CASTRGLTNTEAFF.

The V gene is TRBV2, the J gene TRBJ2-1, with D perhaps TRBD1 (6 bases). V lost 6 bases and J lost 4, with 13 bases in between. The CDR3 loop spans 14 amino acids. The V gene's germline CDR1 is SNHLY and CDR2 FYNNEI. The CDR3 DNA is TGTGCCAGCAGCGGGACCAGGGGTTACAATGAGCAGTTCTTC. Protein sequence: CASSGTRGYNEQFF.

This clone was counted only a few times. This sequence joins TRBV28 and TRBJ1-1, with 9 bases aligning to TRBD1. Trimming at V came to 3 bases and at J to 8 bases, leaving 1 base not matched to a gene. Looked up from germline, CDR1 is MDHEN and CDR2 is SYDVKM. The CDR3 sequence is 12 residues long. The CDR3, as DNA: TGTGCCAGCAGTTTGGGGACAGGGGAAGCTTTCTTT. Translating it yields CASSLGTGEAFF.

The chain joins TRBV5-1 to TRBJ1-2, with 7 positions matching TRBD1. V lost 4 bases to trimming and J lost 1 base; unmatched junction nucleotides: 4. Germline assignment: CDR1 SGHRS and CDR2 YFSETQ. The CDR3 covers 14 residues. The CDR3 sequence: CASSRTGDNYGYTF. The CDR3 DNA reads TGCGCCAGCAGCCGGACAGGAGATAACTATGGCTACACCTTC.

The chain recombines TRBV6-1 with TRBJ2-1; a weak D match, TRBD1 (5 bases). V was trimmed by 10 bases and J by 8 bases, leaving 18 bases between them. The germline V gene has CDR1 MNHNS and CDR2 SASEGT. CDR3 size: 13 residues. The CDR3: CAIPSGVGDEQFF. For the CDR3, the DNA is TGTGCCATCCCCTCTGGGGTAGGGGATGAGCAGTTCTTC.